Listed below are T cell receptor beta chains from one sample, sequenced in a study of shared clonotypes between healthy human individuals. The method was immunoSEQ multiplex PCR; TCRdb's version includes in-frame clones alone and lacks a portion of them. The repertoire holds just over 2,000,000 clones, approximately 94% seen once, with more than 0.95% in the top ten. Sequenced input: naive CD8+ T cells sorted from blood. The receptors originated from a man aged 18-30 years in good health. Both conserved end residues are trimmed from each CDR3.

j_call v_call cdr3_aa
TRBJ2-7 TRBV6-5 ASSYSTGGIFYEQY
TRBJ2-1 TRBV27 ASSLNQWRDEQF
TRBJ1-2 TRBV7-9 ASISDGGPYGYT
TRBJ2-2 TRBV2 ASSEVYTYTGELF
TRBJ2-1 TRBV5-1 ASSLGLDGVDEQF
TRBJ2-3 TRBV6-4 ASSEGVSDTQY
TRBJ2-3 TRBV9 ASSVESRSTDTQY
TRBJ2-5 TRBV11-2 ASSLLAGEGETQY
TRBJ2-5 TRBV7-8 ATLSGRGQETQY
TRBJ1-4 TRBV10-3 AISESLTGGLF
TRBJ2-7 TRBV25-1 ASSESGWNEQY
TRBJ2-7 TRBV19 ASGDRGYEQY
TRBJ2-3 TRBV7-3 ASSLGTGTTDTQY
TRBJ2-5 TRBV5-6 ASSSSLGGETQY
TRBJ2-1 TRBV5-1 ASSLFSGSYNEQF
TRBJ2-5 TRBV2 ASSDFGGQETQY
TRBJ2-7 TRBV5-8 ASSPGPSYEQY
TRBJ2-1 TRBV7-9 ASSLVGGTDNEQF
TRBJ1-2 TRBV5-1 ASSVAGGDAYGYT
TRBJ2-7 TRBV4-1 ASSQVLPFIHEQY
TRBJ2-7 TRBV28 ASGFPDRTSTYEQY
TRBJ2-7 TRBV19 ASSLLLGDYEQY
TRBJ2-1 TRBV11-3 ASSLSAGYNEQF
TRBJ2-1 TRBV6-5 ASSLDYPGSTEQF
TRBJ2-7 TRBV14 ASSQVSGRYEQY
TRBJ2-7 TRBV14 ASTDSPGYEQY
TRBJ1-1 TRBV5-1 ASSFGLNTEAF
TRBJ2-3 TRBV10-1 ASSGDTSSTDTQY
TRBJ1-5 TRBV5-1 ASSLEDGQPQH
TRBJ2-3 TRBV10-3 AISVGLAGVTDTQY
TRBJ2-7 TRBV4-1 ASSQFAGNTYEQY
TRBJ1-1 TRBV4-1 ASSSGGLGTEAF
TRBJ1-6 TRBV6-5 ASTPTGSSNSPLH
TRBJ1-1 TRBV5-4 ASHGGEGNTEAF
TRBJ2-7 TRBV19 ASSMGGSQQY
TRBJ2-7 TRBV6-1 ASSELEQLYYEQY
TRBJ1-5 TRBV11-2 ASSLNEFGQPQH
TRBJ1-2 TRBV5-6 ASSLGGFSGYT
TRBJ2-5 TRBV5-1 ASSLAKTQETQY
TRBJ2-1 TRBV5-1 ASSLLAGGYNEQF
TRBJ2-1 TRBV7-6 ASSRGPGEQF
TRBJ2-5 TRBV2 ASSDPRQGQETQY
TRBJ1-1 TRBV27 ASSFGGSTEAF
TRBJ2-7 TRBV27 ASSHRGDFYEQY
TRBJ2-6 TRBV9 ASSAGDRDPLLANVLT
TRBJ2-3 TRBV11-3 ASSLMGGGTDTQY